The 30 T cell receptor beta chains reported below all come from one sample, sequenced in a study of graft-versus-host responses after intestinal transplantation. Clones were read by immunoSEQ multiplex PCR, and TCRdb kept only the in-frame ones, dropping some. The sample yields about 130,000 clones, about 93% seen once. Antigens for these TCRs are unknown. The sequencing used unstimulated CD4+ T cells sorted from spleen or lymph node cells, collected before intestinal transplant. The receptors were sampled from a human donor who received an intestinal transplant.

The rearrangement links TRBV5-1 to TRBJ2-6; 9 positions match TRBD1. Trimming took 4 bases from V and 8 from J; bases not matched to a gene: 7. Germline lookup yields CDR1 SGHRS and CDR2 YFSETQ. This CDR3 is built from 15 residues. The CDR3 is CASSPGTGSTNVLTF. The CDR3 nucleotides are TGCGCCAGCAGCCCCGGGACAGGGTCCACCAACGTCCTGACTTTC.

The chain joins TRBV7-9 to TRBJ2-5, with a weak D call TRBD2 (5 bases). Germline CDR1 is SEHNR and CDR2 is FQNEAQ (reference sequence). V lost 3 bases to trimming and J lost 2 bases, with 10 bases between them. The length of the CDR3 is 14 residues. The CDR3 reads CASSFSEIQETQYF. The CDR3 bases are TGTGCCAGCAGCTTTAGCGAGATACAAGAGACCCAGTACTTC.

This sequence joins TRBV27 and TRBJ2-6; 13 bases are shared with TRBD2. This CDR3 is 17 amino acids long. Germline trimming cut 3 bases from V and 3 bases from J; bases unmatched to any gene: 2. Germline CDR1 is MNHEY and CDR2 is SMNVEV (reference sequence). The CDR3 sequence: CASSLRTSGSGANVLTF. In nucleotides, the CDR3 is TGTGCCAGCAGTTTGAGGACTAGCGGGAGTGGGGCCAACGTCCTGACTTTC.

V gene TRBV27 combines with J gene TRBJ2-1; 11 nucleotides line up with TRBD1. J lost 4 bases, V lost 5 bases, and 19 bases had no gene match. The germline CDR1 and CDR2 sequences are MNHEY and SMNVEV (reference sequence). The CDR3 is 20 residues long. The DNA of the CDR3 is TGTGCCAGCAGTCAACAGAGGGGTGTGCCGGGACAGGGGGTTTACAATGAGCAGTTCTTC. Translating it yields CASSQQRGVPGQGVYNEQFF.

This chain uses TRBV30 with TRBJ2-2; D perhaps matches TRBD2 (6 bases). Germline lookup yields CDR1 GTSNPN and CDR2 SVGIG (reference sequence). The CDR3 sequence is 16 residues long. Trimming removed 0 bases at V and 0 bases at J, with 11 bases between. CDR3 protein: CAWSVYPGANTGELFF. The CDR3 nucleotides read TGTGCCTGGAGTGTATATCCGGGAGCGAACACCGGGGAGCTGTTTTTT.

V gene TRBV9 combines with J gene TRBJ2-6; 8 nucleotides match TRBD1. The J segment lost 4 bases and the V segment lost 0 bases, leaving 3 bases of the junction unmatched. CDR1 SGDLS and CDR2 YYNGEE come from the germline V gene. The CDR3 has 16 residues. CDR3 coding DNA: TGTGCCAGCAGCGTAGGACAGGGGAGCGGGGCCAACGTCCTGACTTTC. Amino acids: CASSVGQGSGANVLTF.

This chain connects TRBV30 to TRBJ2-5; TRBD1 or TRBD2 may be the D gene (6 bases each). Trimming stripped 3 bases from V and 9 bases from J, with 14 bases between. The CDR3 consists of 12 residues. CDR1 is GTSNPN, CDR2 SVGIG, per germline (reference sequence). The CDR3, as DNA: TGTGCCTGGAGCCCCGAGGGGGAGGCCCAGTACTTC. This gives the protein CAWSPEGEAQYF.

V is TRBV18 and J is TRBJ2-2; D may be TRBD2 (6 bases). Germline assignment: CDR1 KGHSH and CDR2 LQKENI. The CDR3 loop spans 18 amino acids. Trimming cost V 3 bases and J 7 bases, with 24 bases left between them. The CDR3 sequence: CASSPGELALPLFGELFF. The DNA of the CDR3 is TGTGCCAGCTCACCGGGAGAACTAGCCCTTCCACTCTTCGGGGAGCTGTTTTTT.

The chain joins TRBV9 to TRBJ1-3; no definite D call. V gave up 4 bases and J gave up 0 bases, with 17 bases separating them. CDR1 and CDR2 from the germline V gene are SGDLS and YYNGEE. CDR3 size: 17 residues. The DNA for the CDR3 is TGTGCCAGCAGCCCCAACGTCAAGGGTAGCTCTGGAAACACCATATATTTT. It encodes CASSPNVKGSSGNTIYF. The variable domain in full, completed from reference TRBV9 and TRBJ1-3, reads DSGVTQTPKHLITATGQRVTLRCSPRSGDLSVYWYQQSLDQGLQFLIQYYNGEERAKGNILERFSAQQFPDLHSELNLSSLELGDSALYFCASSPNVKGSSGNTIYFGEGSWLTVV.

Here the CDR3 DNA reads TGTGCCAGCACTAAGGGGCCGGGACAGGGGAGGGGAGACCCCAATCAGCCCCAGCATTTT. Amino acids: CASTKGPGQGRGDPNQPQHF. The rearrangement links TRBV6-4 to TRBJ1-5; 10 positions agree with TRBD1. The junction had 21 bases not matched to a gene; V was cut back by 7 bases and J by 3 bases. This CDR3 has 20 residues. CDR1 is MRHNA and CDR2 is SNTAGT in the germline V gene.

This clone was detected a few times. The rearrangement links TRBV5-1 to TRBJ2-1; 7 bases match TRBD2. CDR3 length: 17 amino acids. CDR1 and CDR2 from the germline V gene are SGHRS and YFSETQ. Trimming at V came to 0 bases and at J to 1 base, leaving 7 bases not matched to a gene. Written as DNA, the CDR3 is TGCGCCAGCAGCTTGGGGGGACTATGGGGTTCCTACAATGAGCAGTTCTTC. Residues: CASSLGGLWGSYNEQFF.

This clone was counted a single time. The CDR3 region has the DNA TGTGCCAGCAGTTACTCTTTCGCGGGAGCAAAAAATGAGCAGTTCTTC. As protein: CASSYSFAGAKNEQFF. The J gene is TRBJ2-1, the V gene TRBV6-5; 7 bases align to TRBD2. The CDR3 loop spans 16 amino acids. V trimming: 0 bases; J trimming: 7 bases; junction bases outside the gene matches: 9. The germline V gene encodes CDR1 MNHEY and CDR2 SVGAGI.

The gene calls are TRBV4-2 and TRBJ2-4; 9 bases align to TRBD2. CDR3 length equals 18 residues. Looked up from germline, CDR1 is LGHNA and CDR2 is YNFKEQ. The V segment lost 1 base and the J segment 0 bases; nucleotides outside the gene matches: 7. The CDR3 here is CASSQGPAGLAAKNIQYF. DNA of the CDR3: TGTGCCAGCAGCCAAGGTCCTGCGGGACTAGCAGCCAAAAACATTCAGTACTTC.

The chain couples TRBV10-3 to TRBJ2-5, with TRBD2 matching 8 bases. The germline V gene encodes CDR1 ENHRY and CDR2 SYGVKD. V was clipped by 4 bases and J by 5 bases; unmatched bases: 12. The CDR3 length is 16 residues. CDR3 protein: CAISGSQREGLETQYF. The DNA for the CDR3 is TGTGCCATCAGTGGCTCTCAACGGGAGGGCCTTGAGACCCAGTACTTC.

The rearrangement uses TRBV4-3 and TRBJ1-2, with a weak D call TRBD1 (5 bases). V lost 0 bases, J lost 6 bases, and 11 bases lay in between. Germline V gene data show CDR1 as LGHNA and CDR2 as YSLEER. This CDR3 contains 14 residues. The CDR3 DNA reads TGCGCCAGCAGCCAAGAGGGGGGGACCCATGGCTACACCTTC. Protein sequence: CASSQEGGTHGYTF.

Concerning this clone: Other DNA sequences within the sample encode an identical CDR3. The CDR3 spells CASSFKAGGPSEQYF. DNA of the CDR3: TGCGCCAGCAGCTTTAAAGCGGGAGGGCCATCCGAGCAGTACTTC. The rearrangement uses TRBV5-1 and TRBJ2-7; 10 bases map to TRBD2. Germline-derived CDR1 and CDR2 are SGHRS and YFSETQ. The V segment lost 2 bases and the J segment 6 bases; nucleotides outside the gene matches: 8. The CDR3 has 15 residues.

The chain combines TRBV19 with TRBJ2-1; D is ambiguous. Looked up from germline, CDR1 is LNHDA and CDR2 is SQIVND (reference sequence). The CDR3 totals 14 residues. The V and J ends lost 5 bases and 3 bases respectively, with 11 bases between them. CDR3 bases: TGTGCCAGTAGTCTAAGACAACTCTACAATGAGCAGTTCTTC. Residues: CASSLRQLYNEQFF.

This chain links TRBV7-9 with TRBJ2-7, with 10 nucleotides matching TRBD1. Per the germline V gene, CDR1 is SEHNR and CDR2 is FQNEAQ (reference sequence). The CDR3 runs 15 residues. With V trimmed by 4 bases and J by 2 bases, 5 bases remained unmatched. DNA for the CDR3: TGTGCCAGCAGCTCCGACAGGGGGCTACCCTACGAGCAGTACTTC. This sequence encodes CASSSDRGLPYEQYF. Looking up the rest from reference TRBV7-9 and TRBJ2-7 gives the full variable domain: DTGVSQNPRHKITKRGQNVTFRCDPISEHNRLYWYRQTLGQGPEFLTYFQNEAQLEKSRLLSDRFSAERPKGSFSTLEIQRTEQGDSAMYLCASSSDRGLPYEQYFGPGTRLTVT.

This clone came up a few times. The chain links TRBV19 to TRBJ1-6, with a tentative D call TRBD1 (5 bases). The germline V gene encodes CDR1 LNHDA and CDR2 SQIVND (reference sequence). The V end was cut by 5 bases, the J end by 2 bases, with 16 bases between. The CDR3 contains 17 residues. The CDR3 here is CASSPGAGFAYNSPLHF. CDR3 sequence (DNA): TGTGCCAGTAGTCCCGGGGCGGGATTCGCCTATAATTCACCCCTCCACTTT.

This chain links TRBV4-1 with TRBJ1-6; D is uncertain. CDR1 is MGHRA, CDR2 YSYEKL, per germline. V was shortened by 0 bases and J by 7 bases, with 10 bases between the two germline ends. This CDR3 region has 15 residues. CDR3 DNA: TGCGCCAGCAGCCAAGATGATTCGACGAATTCACCCCTCCACTTT. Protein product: CASSQDDSTNSPLHF.

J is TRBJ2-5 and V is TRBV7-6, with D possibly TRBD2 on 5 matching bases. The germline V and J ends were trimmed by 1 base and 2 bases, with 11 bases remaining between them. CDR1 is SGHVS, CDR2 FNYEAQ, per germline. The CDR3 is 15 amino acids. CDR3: CASSLDGVLQETQYF. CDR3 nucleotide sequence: TGTGCCAGCAGCTTAGACGGGGTTCTTCAAGAGACCCAGTACTTC.

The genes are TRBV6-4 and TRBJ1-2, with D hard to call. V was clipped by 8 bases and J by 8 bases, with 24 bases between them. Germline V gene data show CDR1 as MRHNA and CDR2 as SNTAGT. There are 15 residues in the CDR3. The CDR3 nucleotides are TGTGCCAGCCCATCCCTTGGGGAGGTGGCGGTGGGCTACACCTTC. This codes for CASPSLGEVAVGYTF.

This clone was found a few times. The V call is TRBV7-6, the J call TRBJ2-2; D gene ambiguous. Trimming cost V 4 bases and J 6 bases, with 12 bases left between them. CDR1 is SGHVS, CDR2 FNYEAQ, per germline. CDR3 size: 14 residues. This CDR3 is CASSYREKAGELFF. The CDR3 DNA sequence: TGTGCCAGCAGCTACCGTGAGAAAGCCGGGGAGCTGTTTTTT.

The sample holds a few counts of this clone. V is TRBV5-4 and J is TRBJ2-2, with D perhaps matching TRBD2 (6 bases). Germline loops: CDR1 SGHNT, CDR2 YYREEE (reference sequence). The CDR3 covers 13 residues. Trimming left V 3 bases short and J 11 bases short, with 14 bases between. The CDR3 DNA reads TGTGCCAGCAGCTCGGCCGGGAGCGAAGAGCTGTTTTTT. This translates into CASSSAGSEELFF.

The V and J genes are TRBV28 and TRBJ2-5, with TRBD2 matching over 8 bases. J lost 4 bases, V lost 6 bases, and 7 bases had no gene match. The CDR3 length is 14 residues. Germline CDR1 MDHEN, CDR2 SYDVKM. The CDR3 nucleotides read TGTGCCAGCAGACCCGCGGGAGGACGAGAGACCCAGTACTTC. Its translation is CASRPAGGRETQYF.

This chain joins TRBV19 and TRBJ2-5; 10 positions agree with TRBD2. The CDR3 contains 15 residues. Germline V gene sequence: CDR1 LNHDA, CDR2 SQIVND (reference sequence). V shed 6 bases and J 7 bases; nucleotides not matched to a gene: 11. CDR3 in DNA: TGTGCCAGTAGCCCCCCGGGGTTAGCGGGAGGGACCCAGTACTTC. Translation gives CASSPPGLAGGTQYF.

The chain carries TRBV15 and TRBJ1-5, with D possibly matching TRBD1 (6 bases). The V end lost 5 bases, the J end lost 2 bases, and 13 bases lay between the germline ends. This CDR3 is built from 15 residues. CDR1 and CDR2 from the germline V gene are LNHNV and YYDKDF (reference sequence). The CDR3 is CATSGPDRRNQPQHF. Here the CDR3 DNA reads TGTGCCACCAGCGGTCCCGACAGGCGCAATCAGCCCCAGCATTTT.

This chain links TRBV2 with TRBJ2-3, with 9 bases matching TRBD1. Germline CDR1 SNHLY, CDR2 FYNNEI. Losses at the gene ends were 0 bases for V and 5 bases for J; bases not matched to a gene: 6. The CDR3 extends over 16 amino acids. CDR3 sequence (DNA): TGTGCCAGCAGTGAAGCAGAACAGGGGGCGGGAGATACGCAGTATTTT. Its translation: CASSEAEQGAGDTQYF.

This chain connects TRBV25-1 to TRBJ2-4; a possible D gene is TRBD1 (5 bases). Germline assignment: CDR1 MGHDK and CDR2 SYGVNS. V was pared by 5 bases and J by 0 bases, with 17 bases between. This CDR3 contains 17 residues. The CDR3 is CASSIHRTYLAKNIQYF. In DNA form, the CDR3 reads TGTGCCAGCAGTATCCACAGGACCTACCTAGCCAAAAACATTCAGTACTTC.

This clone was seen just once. The CDR3 protein is CAWSAPGGYTGELFF. CDR3 DNA sequence: TGTGCCTGGAGTGCTCCCGGCGGGTACACCGGGGAGCTGTTTTTT. This sequence joins TRBV30 and TRBJ2-2; a possible D gene is TRBD2 (5 bases). This CDR3 has 15 amino acids. Germline V lookup: CDR1 GTSNPN, CDR2 SVGIG (reference sequence). Trimming removed 1 base from V and 3 bases from J, with 12 bases in between.